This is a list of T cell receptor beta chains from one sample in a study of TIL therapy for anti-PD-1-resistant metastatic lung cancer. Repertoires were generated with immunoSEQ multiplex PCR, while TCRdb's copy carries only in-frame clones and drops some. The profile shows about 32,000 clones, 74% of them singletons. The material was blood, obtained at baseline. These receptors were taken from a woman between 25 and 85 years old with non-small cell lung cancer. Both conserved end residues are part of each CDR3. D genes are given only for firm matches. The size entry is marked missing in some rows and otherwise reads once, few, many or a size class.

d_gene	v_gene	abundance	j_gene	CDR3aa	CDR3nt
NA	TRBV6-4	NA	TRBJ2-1	CASSDALGANEQFF	TGTGCCAGCAGTGACGCCCTGGGGGCAAATGAGCAGTTCTTC
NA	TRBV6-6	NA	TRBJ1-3	CASSKQGFGNTIYF	TGTGCCAGCAGTAAACAGGGTTTTGGAAACACCATATATTTT
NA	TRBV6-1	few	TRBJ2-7	CASSEVLGEQYF	TGTGCCAGCAGTGAGGTATTAGGCGAGCAGTACTTC
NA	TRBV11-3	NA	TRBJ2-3	CASSLDLTDTQYF	TGTGCCAGCAGCTTAGATCTGACGGATACGCAGTATTTT
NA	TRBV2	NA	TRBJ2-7	CASRRNRDSYEQYF	TGTGCCAGCAGAAGAAACAGGGACTCCTACGAGCAGTACTTC
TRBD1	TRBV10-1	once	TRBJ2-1	CASSLDRGAYNEQFF	TGCGCCAGCAGTCTTGACAGGGGGGCCTACAATGAGCAGTTCTTC
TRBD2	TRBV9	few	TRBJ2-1	CASSPKGLAMLNEQFF	TGTGCCAGCAGCCCAAAGGGACTAGCGATGTTAAATGAGCAGTTCTTC
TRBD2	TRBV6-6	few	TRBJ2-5	CASGEGRETQYF	TGTGCCAGCGGGGAGGGACGAGAGACCCAGTACTTC
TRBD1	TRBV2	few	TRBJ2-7	CAITRETGFYEQYF	TGTGCCATAACGAGGGAGACAGGGTTTTACGAGCAGTACTTC
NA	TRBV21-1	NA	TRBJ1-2	CASSKTPTPGQGTYGYTF	TGTGCCAGCAGCAAAACCCCAACTCCGGGACAGGGGACCTATGGCTACACCTTC
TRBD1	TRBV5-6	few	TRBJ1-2	CASSLVGTGHGYTF	TGTGCCAGCAGCCTAGTAGGGACAGGGCATGGCTACACCTTC
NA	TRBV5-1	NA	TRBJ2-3	CASSQGRGWADTQYF	TGCGCCAGCAGCCAGGGACGGGGTTGGGCAGATACGCAGTATTTT
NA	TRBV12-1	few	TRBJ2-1	CASIPLSCEQFF	TGTGCCAGCATCCCTCTCTCCTGCGAGCAGTTCTTC